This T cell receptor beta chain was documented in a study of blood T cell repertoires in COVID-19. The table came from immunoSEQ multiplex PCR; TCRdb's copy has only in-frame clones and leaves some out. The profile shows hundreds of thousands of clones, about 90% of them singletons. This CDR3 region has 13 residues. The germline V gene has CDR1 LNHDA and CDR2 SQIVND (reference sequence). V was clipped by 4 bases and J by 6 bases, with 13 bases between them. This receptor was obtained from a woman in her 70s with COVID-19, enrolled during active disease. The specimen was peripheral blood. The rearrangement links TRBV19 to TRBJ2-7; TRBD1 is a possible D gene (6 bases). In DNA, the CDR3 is TGTGCCAGTAGTACCCCCCCCAGGGGCGAGCAGTACTTC. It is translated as CASSTPPRGEQYF.